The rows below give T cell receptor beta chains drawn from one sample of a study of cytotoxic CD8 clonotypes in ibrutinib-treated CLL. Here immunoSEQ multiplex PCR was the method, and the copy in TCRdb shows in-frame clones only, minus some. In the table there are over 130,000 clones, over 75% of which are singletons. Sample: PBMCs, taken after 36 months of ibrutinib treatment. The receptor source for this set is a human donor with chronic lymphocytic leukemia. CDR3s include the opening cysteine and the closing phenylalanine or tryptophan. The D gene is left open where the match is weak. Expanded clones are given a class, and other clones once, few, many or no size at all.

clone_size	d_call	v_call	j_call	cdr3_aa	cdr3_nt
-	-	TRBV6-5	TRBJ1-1	CASSYQVGGGTEAFF	TGTGCCAGCAGTTACCAGGTGGGGGGCGGCACTGAAGCTTTCTTT
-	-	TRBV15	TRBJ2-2	CATGVHTGELFF	TGTGCCACCGGGGTGCACACCGGGGAGCTGTTTTTT
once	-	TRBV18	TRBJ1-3	CASSGLKENTIYF	TGTGCCAGCTCAGGACTTAAGGAAAACACCATATATTTT
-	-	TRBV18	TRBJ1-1	CASSPGTGEAFF	TGTGCCAGCTCACCAGGGACCGGGGAAGCTTTCTTT
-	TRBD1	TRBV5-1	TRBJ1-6	CASNSGTGGYNSPLHF	TGCGCCAGCAACTCCGGGACAGGGGGGTATAATTCACCCCTCCACTTT
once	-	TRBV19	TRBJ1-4	CASSPGSGRNEKLFF	TGTGCCAGTAGTCCAGGGTCAGGGCGGAATGAAAAACTGTTTTTT
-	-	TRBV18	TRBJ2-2	CASSQGTLNTGELFF	TGTGCCAGCTCACAGGGGACCCTCAACACCGGGGAGCTGTTTTTT
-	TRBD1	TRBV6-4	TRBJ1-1	CASSKGQGSTEAFF	TGTGCCAGCAGTAAGGGACAGGGATCCACTGAAGCTTTCTTT
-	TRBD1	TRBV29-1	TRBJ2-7	CSVLGGQGSYEQYF	TGCAGCGTGCTGGGTGGACAGGGCTCCTACGAGCAGTACTTC
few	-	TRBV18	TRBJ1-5	CASSPATPATSPQHF	TGTGCCAGCTCACCCGCCACGCCCGCTACTAGTCCCCAGCATTTT
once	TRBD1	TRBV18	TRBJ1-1	CASSPAQGGTEAFF	TGTGCCAGCTCCCCTGCACAGGGGGGGACTGAAGCTTTCTTT
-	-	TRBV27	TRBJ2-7	CASSFGPGHYEQYF	TGTGCCAGCAGTTTCGGTCCGGGCCACTACGAGCAGTACTTC
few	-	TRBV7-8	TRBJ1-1	CASSLLGHSNTEAFF	TGTGCCAGCAGCTTATTAGGGCATTCGAACACTGAAGCTTTCTTT
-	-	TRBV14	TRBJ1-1	CASSQVWWGLKDTEAFF	TGTGCCAGCAGCCAAGTGTGGTGGGGGCTAAAGGACACTGAAGCTTTCTTT
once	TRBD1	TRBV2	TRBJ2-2	CASSDQQGDAGELFF	TGTGCCAGCAGTGATCAGCAGGGGGATGCCGGGGAGCTGTTTTTT
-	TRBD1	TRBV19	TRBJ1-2	CASSTGGGYGYTF	TGTGCCAGTAGTACAGGGGGCGGATATGGCTACACCTTC
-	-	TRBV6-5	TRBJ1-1	CASSYSLAGSNTEAFF	TGTGCCAGCAGTTATTCTTTAGCAGGGTCGAACACTGAAGCTTTCTTT
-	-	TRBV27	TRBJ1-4	CASSSPVQGREKLFF	TGTGCCAGCAGTTCCCCAGTTCAGGGCAGGGAAAAACTGTTTTTT
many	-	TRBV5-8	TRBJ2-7	CASSSLDLGGEQYF	TGTGCCAGCAGCTCTCTGGACCTGGGAGGCGAGCAGTACTTC
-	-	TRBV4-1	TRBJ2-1	CASSLVSSYNEQFF	TGCGCCAGCAGCCTCGTAAGCTCCTACAATGAGCAGTTCTTC
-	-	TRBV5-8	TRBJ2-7	CAMLAETVRNEQYF	TGTGCCATGCTGGCCGAGACGGTGAGGAACGAGCAGTACTTC
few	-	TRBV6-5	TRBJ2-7	CASGSSYEQYF	TGTGCCAGCGGATCATCCTACGAGCAGTACTTC
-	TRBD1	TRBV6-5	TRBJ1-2	CASSYHLTGGGGYTF	TGTGCCAGCAGTTACCATCTGACAGGGGGCGGGGGCTACACCTTC
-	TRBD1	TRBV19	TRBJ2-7	CASSIASGTGAYEQYF	TGTGCCAGTAGTATAGCCTCCGGGACAGGAGCCTACGAGCAGTACTTC
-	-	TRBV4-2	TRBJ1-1	CASSQGGAEAFF	TGTGCCAGCAGCCAAGGGGGCGCTGAAGCTTTCTTT
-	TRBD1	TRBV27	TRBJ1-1	CASSLGTARNTEAFF	TGTGCCAGCAGTTTAGGGACAGCTCGGAACACTGAAGCTTTCTTT
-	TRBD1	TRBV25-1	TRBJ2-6	CASTKGTAPSGANVLTF	TGTGCCAGCACCAAAGGGACAGCCCCCTCTGGGGCCAACGTCCTGACTTTC
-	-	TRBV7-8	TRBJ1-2	CASSLAGDYGYTF	TGTGCCAGCAGCTTAGCAGGAGACTATGGCTACACCTTC
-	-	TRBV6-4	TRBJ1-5	CASSVRGNQPQHF	TGTGCCAGCAGTGTTCGGGGGAATCAGCCCCAGCATTTT
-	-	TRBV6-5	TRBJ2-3	CASSNLQVSPQYF	TGTGCCAGCAGTAACTTACAGGTTTCGCCGCAGTATTTT
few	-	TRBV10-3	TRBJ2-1	CAISALGAQFF	TGTGCCATCAGTGCCCTGGGGGCCCAGTTCTTC
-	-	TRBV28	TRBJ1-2	CASNTDRSGGYTF	TGTGCCAGCAATACTGACAGGTCGGGTGGCTACACCTTC
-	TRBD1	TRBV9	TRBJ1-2	CASSPQTGPINYGYTF	TGTGCCAGCAGCCCTCAGACAGGGCCGATTAACTATGGCTACACCTTC
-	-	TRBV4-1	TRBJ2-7	CASSQAATYEQYF	TGCGCCAGCAGCCAAGCGGCGACCTACGAGCAGTACTTC
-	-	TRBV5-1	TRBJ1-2	CASSLAGTDYGYTF	TGCGCCAGCAGCTTGGCCGGGACGGATTATGGCTACACCTTC
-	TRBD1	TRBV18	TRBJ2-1	CASSPTTGKDEQFF	TGTGCCAGCTCACCTACGACAGGGAAAGATGAGCAGTTCTTC
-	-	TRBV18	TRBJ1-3	CASSPGYRGNTIYF	TGTGCCAGCTCACCAGGGTACCGTGGAAACACCATATATTTT
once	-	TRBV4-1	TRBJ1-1	CASSLTWVTEAFF	TGCGCCAGCAGCCTAACTTGGGTCACTGAAGCTTTCTTT
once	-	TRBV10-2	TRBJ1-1	CASRIRDTNTEAFF	TGCGCCAGCAGAATCCGGGACACTAACACTGAAGCTTTCTTT
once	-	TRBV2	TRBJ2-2	CASTGGILGAGTGELFF	TGTGCCAGCACGGGTGGTATATTGGGGGCTGGGACCGGGGAGCTGTTTTTT
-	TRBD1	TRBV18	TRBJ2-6	CASSPPPGQVNVLTF	TGTGCCAGCTCACCACCCCCCGGACAGGTCAACGTCCTGACTTTC
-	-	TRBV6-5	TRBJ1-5	CASTQGVGQPQHF	TGTGCCAGCACCCAGGGAGTCGGTCAGCCCCAGCATTTT
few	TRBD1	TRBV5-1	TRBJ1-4	CASSPRQGTNEKLFF	TGCGCCAGCAGCCCGAGACAGGGAACTAATGAAAAACTGTTTTTT
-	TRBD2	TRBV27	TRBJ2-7	CASSFGTSPSYEQYF	TGTGCCAGCAGTTTCGGGACTAGCCCCTCCTACGAGCAGTACTTC
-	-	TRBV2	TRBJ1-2	CASSFTPQTGYTF	TGTGCCAGCAGTTTCACCCCTCAGACCGGCTACACCTTC
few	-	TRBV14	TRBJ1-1	CASSQTGRVRTEAFF	TGTGCCAGCAGCCAAACTGGTCGGGTTCGGACTGAAGCTTTCTTT
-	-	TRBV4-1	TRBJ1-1	CASSRPTTGIAEAFF	TGCGCCAGCAGCCGACCCACCACAGGGATCGCTGAAGCTTTCTTT
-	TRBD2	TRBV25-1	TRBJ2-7	CAVSGNSYEQYF	TGTGCCGTAAGCGGGAATTCCTACGAGCAGTACTTC
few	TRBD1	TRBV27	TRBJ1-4	CASSWARAGGNEKLFF	TGTGCCAGCAGTTGGGCCCGGGCAGGGGGCAATGAAAAACTGTTTTTT
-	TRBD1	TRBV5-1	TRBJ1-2	CASRRDRAGYTF	TGCGCCAGCAGGAGAGACAGGGCTGGCTACACCTTC